Sequencing of this T cell receptor (beta chain) was carried out in a study of human T cells and chemical hapten exposure. Study details: Patients were mainly female, each with alopecia areata, totalis or universalis.

TCRdb redid the calling of the RACE reads with MiXCR, one entry per CDR3 protein. The table includes around 300,000 distinct CDR3 sequences, 4.5% to 7% detected once. With respect to this clonotype: The antigen remains undetermined.

Time point denoted: pre-sensitization, week 0. The treatment is: therapeutic diphenylcyclopropenone sensitization with weekly scalp DPC. Total RNA was isolated from unfractionated whole blood. Findings and caveats of the study: Expanded TCRs showed more large CDR3 clusters than pre-sensitization or healthy control sets. With DPC sensitization, TCRs exceeding 1 in 1000 frequency showed no change.

The specimen was whole blood, collected in connection with sensitization to the hapten diphenylcyclopropenone (DPC). The receptor comes from a woman younger than 35 with alopecia areata. Some clones in this sample may be carry-over from other donors' samples.

The CDR3 reads CSVLDTGGDSPLHF. For the CDR3, the DNA is TGCAGCGTGTTAGACACCGGAGGGGATTCACCCCTCCACTTT. This chain links TRBV29-1 with TRBJ1-6, with a possible D match to TRBD1 (5 bases). Trimming pared 6 bases from V and 8 bases from J, leaving 17 bases between. The CDR3 loop spans 14 amino acids. In germline, CDR1 is SQVTM, CDR2 ANQGSEA.